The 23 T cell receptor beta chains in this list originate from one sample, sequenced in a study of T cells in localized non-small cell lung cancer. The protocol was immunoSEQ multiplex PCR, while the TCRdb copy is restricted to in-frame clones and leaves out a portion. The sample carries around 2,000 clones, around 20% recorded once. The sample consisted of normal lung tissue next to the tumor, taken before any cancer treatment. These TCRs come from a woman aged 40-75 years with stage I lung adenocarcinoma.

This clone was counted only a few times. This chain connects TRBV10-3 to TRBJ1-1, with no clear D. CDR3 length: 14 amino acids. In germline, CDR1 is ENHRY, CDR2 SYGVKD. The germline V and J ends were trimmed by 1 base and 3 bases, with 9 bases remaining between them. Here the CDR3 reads CAISEWTDHTEAFF. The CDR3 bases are TGTGCCATCAGTGAGTGGACCGACCACACTGAAGCTTTCTTT.

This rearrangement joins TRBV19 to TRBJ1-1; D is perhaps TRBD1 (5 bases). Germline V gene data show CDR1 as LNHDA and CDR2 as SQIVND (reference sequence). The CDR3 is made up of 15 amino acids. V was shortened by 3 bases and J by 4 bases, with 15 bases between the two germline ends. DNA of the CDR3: TGTGCCAGTAGTATCCCTCCCGGGGCCGGCACTGAAGCTTTCTTT. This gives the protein CASSIPPGAGTEAFF.

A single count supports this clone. The CDR3 bases are TGTGCCAGTAGTGGGGGACTAGCCAGGGCGAAAAACATTCAGTACTTC. Protein product: CASSGGLARAKNIQYF. The chain employs TRBV19 and TRBJ2-4, with 9 bases lining up with TRBD2. Trimming removed 5 bases from V and 4 bases from J; junction bases left unmatched: 9. In germline, CDR1 is LNHDA, CDR2 SQIVND (reference sequence). This CDR3 has 16 residues.

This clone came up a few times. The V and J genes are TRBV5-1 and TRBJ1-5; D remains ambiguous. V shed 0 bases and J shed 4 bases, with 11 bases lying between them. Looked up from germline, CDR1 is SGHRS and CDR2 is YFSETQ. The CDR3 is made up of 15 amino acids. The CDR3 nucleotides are TGCGCCAGCAGCTTGGGACCCGAAGGGAATCAGCCCCAGCATTTT. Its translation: CASSLGPEGNQPQHF.

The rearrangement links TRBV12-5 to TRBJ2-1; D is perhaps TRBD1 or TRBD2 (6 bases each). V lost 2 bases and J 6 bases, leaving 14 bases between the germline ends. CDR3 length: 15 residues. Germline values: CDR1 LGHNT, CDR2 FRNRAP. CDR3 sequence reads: CASGLLPEGGNEQFF. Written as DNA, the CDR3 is TGTGCTAGTGGTTTGCTCCCTGAGGGGGGCAATGAGCAGTTCTTC. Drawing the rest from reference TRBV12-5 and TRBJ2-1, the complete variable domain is DARVTQTPRHKVTEMGQEVTMRCQPILGHNTVFWYRQTMMQGLELLAYFRNRAPLDDSGMPKDRFSAEMPDATLATLKIQPSEPRDSAVYFCASGLLPEGGNEQFFGPGTRLTVL.

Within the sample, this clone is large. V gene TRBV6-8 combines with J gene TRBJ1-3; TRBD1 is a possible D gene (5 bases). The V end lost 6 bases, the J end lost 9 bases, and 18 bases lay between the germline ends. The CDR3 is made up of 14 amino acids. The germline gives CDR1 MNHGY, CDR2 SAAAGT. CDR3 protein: CASRPDPTALTIYF. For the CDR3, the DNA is TGTGCCAGCAGGCCCGACCCGACAGCCCTCACCATATATTTT.

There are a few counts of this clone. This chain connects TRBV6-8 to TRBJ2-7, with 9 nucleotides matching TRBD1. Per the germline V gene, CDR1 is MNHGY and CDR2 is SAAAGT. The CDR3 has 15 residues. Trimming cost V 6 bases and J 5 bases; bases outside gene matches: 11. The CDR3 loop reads CASSSGQGLTNEQYF. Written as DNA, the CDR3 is TGTGCCAGCAGCTCGGGACAGGGCCTCACAAACGAGCAGTACTTC.

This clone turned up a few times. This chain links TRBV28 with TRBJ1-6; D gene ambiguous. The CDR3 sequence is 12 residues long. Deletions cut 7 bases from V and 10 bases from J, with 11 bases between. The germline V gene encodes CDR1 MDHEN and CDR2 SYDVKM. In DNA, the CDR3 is TGTGCCAGCAAGCTACAAACCTCACCCCTCCACTTT. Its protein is CASKLQTSPLHF.

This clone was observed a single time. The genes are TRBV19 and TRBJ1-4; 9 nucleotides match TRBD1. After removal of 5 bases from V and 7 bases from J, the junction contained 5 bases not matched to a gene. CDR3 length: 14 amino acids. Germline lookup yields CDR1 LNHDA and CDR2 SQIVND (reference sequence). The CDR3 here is CASSPGQGPEKLFF. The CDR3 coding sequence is TGTGCCAGTAGTCCGGGACAGGGACCTGAAAAACTGTTTTTT.

CDR3 loop: CASSPGGGAKGTEAFF. CDR3 DNA sequence: TGCGCCAGCAGCCCCGGGGGGGGCGCCAAGGGCACTGAAGCTTTCTTT. J is TRBJ1-1 and V is TRBV5-1, with D perhaps matching TRBD1 (6 bases). The germline V gene encodes CDR1 SGHRS and CDR2 YFSETQ. Between the trimmed V and J ends, which lost 4 bases and 4 bases, there was a span of 20 bases. This CDR3 region has 16 residues.

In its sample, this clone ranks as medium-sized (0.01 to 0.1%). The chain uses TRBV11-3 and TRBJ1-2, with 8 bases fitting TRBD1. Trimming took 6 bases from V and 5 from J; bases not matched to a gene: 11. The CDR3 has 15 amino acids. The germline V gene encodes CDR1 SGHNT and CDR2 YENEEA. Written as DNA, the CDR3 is TGTGCCAGCAGTCGTAATCAGGGGGCGCCGTATGGCTACACCTTC. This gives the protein CASSRNQGAPYGYTF.

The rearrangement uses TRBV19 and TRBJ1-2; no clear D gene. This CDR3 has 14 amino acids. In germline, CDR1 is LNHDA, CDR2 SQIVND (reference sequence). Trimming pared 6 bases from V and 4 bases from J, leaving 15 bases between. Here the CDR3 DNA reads TGTGCCAGTAGCCCGCCGGGAGGCGGCTATGGCTACACCTTC. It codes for CASSPPGGGYGYTF.

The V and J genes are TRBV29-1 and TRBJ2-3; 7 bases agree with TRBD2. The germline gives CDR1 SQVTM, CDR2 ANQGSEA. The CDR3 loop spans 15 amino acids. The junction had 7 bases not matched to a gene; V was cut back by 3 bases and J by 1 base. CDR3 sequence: CSVEKSGVGTDTQYF. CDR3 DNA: TGCAGCGTTGAGAAAAGCGGGGTAGGCACAGATACGCAGTATTTT.

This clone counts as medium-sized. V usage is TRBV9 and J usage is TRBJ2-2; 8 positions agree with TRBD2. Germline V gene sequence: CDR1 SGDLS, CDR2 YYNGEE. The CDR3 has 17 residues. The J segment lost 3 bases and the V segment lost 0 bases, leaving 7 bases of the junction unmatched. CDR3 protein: CASSVAAGALYTGELFF. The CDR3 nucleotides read TGTGCCAGCAGCGTAGCAGCGGGGGCCCTATACACCGGGGAGCTGTTTTTT. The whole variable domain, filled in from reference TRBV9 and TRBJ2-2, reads DSGVTQTPKHLITATGQRVTLRCSPRSGDLSVYWYQQSLDQGLQFLIQYYNGEERAKGNILERFSAQQFPDLHSELNLSSLELGDSALYFCASSVAAGALYTGELFFGEGSRLTVL.

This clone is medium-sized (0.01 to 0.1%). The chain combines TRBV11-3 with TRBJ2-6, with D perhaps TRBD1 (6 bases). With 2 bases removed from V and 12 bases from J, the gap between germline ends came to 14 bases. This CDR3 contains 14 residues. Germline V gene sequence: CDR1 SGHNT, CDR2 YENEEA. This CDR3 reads CASSLNQGTAVLTF. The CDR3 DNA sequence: TGTGCCAGCAGCTTAAACCAGGGGACCGCCGTCCTGACTTTC.

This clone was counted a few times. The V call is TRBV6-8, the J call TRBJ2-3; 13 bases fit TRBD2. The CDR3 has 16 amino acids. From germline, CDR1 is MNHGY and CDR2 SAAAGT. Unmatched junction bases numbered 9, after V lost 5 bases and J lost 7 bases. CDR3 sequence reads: CASSPDLGLAGYTQYF. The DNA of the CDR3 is TGTGCCAGCAGTCCTGACTTGGGACTAGCGGGGTATACGCAGTATTTT.

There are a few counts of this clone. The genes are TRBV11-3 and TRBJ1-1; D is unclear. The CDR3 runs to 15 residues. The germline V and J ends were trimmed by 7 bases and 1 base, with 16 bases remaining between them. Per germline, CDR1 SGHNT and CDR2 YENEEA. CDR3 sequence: CASTPGLRQNTEAFF. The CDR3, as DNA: TGTGCCAGCACCCCCGGGCTCAGGCAGAACACTGAAGCTTTCTTT.

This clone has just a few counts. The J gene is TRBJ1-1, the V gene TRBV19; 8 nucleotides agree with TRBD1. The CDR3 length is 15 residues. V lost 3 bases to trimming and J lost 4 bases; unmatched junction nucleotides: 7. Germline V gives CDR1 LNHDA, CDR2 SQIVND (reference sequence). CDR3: CASSIEGTGFTEAFF. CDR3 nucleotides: TGTGCCAGTAGTATTGAGGGGACAGGTTTCACTGAAGCTTTCTTT.

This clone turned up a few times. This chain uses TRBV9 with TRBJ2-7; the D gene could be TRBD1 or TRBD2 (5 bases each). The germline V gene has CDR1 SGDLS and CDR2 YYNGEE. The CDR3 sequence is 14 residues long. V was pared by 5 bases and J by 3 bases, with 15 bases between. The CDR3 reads CASSPGDGSYEQYF. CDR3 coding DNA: TGTGCCAGCAGTCCTGGGGACGGAAGCTACGAGCAGTACTTC.

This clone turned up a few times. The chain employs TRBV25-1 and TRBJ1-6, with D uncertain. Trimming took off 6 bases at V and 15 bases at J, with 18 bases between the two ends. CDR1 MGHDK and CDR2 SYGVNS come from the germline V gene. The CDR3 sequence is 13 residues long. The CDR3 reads CASSLTGPNVLHF. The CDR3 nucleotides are TGTGCCAGCAGCCTCACCGGGCCTAACGTCCTCCACTTT.

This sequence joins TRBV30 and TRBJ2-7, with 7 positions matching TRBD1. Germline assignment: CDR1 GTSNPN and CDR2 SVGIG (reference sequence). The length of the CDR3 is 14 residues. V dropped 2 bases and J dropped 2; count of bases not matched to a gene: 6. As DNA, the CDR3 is TGTGCCTGGAGTTCCGGGACAGTCCCCTACGAGCAGTACTTC. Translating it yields CAWSSGTVPYEQYF.

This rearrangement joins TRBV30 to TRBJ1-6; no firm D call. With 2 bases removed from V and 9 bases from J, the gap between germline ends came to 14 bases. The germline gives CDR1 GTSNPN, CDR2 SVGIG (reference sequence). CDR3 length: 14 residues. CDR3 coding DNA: TGTGCCTGGAGTCGGATGGCCTTAAGTTCACCCCTCCACTTT. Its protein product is CAWSRMALSSPLHF.

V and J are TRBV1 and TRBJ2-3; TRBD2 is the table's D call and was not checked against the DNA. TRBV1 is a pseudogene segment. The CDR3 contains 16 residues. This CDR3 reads CASSLWTSGESDTQYF. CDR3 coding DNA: TGCGCCAGCAGCCTGTGGACTAGCGGGGAATCAGATACGCAGTATTTT.